These T cell receptor beta chains were read from a single sample in a study of shared clonotypes between healthy human individuals. Generated by immunoSEQ multiplex PCR, the TCRdb table keeps only in-frame clones and is missing some. The top ten clones hold roughly 1% of a sample with around 2,000,000 clones, 85% to 95% of them seen once. The sample was naive CD8+ T cells sorted from blood. The receptors shown here come from a man younger than 35 in good health. Each CDR3 is given without its conserved first and last residue.

CDR3: ASSLDLRPGNEQF; V: TRBV5-1; J: TRBJ2-1
CDR3: ASSFVGEGGTDTQY; V: TRBV5-6; J: TRBJ2-3
CDR3: ASMEADTQY; V: TRBV6-5; J: TRBJ2-3
CDR3: ASSYSPGHAIRF; V: TRBV6-5; J: TRBJ2-1
CDR3: ASSLLAGGPHNNEQF; V: TRBV28; J: TRBJ2-1
CDR3: ASSSPLGAGGLSYEQY; V: TRBV11-2; J: TRBJ2-7
CDR3: ASSTLAEISTDTQY; V: TRBV9; J: TRBJ2-3
CDR3: ASSLSPDQETQY; V: TRBV27; J: TRBJ2-5
CDR3: ASSQAYRGEDNVLT; V: TRBV4-3; J: TRBJ2-6
CDR3: ASSRNRDAGISEAF; V: TRBV5-1; J: TRBJ1-1
CDR3: ASSSGARLEAF; V: TRBV2; J: TRBJ1-1
CDR3: ASSLYQFQETQY; V: TRBV7-2; J: TRBJ2-5
CDR3: ASSQGTSGVRETQY; V: TRBV6-1; J: TRBJ2-5
CDR3: ASSQGTGLLDYGYT; V: TRBV4-1; J: TRBJ1-2
CDR3: ASSLMEGSYEQY; V: TRBV11-2; J: TRBJ2-7
CDR3: ASSQESLTGFISYEQY; V: TRBV4-1; J: TRBJ2-7
CDR3: ASSQGTGETEAF; V: TRBV4-1; J: TRBJ1-1